The 14 T cell receptor beta chains below were found in one sample sequenced in a study of T-cell reconstitution after alpha-beta-depleted transplantation in children. The authors prepared the TCRbeta library with unique molecular identifiers. TCRdb called the PCR reads again in MiXCR, with one record for every CDR3 protein. The table includes 250,000 to 300,000 distinct CDR3 sequences, about a tenth detected once. The source material was PBMCs from the stem cell graft donor, sampled from the stem cell graft. These receptors were collected from a human donor who donated a stem cell graft to a child with SCID.

This clonotype appeared a few times. This chain connects TRBV25-1 to TRBJ2-3; a possible D gene is TRBD1 (6 bases). Germline V gene sequence: CDR1 MGHDK, CDR2 SYGVNS. V lost 7 bases and J 4 bases, leaving 18 bases between the germline ends. This CDR3 has 15 residues. CDR3 nucleotides: TGTGCCAGCACCCCCGGTGGGGGCGACGCAGATACGCAGTATTTT. This translates into CASTPGGGDADTQYF.

The J gene is TRBJ1-3, the V gene TRBV27; 7 positions match TRBD1. V lost 10 bases and J lost 1; bases outside the gene matches: 7. Per the germline V gene, CDR1 is MNHEY and CDR2 is SMNVEV (reference sequence). CDR3 size: 14 residues. The CDR3, as DNA: TGTGCCACCCAGGACAGGTCTTCTGGAAACACCATATATTTT. This encodes CATQDRSSGNTIYF.

The sample holds a few counts of this clonotype. The rearrangement uses TRBV5-1 and TRBJ2-2, with a possible D match to TRBD1 (6 bases). Trimming removed 5 bases from V and 4 bases from J, with 9 bases in between. Per germline, CDR1 SGHRS and CDR2 YFSETQ. The CDR3 sequence is 13 residues long. The CDR3 coding sequence is TGCGCCAGCAGTAGGACAGCCACCGGGGAGCTGTTTTTT. Its translation: CASSRTATGELFF.

The rearrangement joins TRBV5-1 to TRBJ1-2; D uncertain. V was clipped by 0 bases and J by 6 bases, with 12 bases between them. The CDR3 runs to 14 residues. The germline gives CDR1 SGHRS, CDR2 YFSETQ. The DNA for the CDR3 is TGCGCCAGCAGCTTGGAAGCAGCCTGGGATGGCTACACCTTC. This encodes CASSLEAAWDGYTF.

The rearrangement links TRBV7-9 to TRBJ2-1, with 7 bases identical to TRBD1. From germline, CDR1 is SEHNR and CDR2 FQNEAQ (reference sequence). The V gene end was trimmed by 2 bases and the J gene end by 8 bases; junction bases not matched to a gene: 9. The CDR3 is 15 amino acids. The CDR3 bases are TGTGCCAGCAGCTTATATCTGACAGGGCGGGATGAGCAGTTCTTC. This codes for CASSLYLTGRDEQFF.

This clonotype was seen more than once but under ten times. This chain uses TRBV12-3 or TRBV12-4 with TRBJ1-5; TRBD1 matches at 7 bases. The V and J ends lost 4 bases and 4 bases, in that order; junction bases with no gene match: 7. The CDR3 consists of 15 residues. The CDR3 is CASSSGQPTNQPQHF. The CDR3 DNA reads as TGTGCCAGCAGTTCGGGACAGCCTACGAATCAGCCCCAGCATTTT.

This clonotype was detected only a few times. The rearrangement joins TRBV7-2 to TRBJ2-1, with D tentatively TRBD1 (6 bases). Germline V lookup: CDR1 SGHTA, CDR2 FQGNSA. The CDR3 spans 12 residues. With 5 bases removed from V and 8 bases from J, the gap between germline ends came to 10 bases. For the CDR3, the DNA is TGTGCCAGCAGCAAACAGGGTGATGAGCAGTTCTTC. Translation: CASSKQGDEQFF.

The sample holds many counts of this clonotype. The rearrangement uses TRBV5-1 and TRBJ1-4; D is possibly TRBD1 (5 bases). The length of the CDR3 is 13 residues. Germline V gene lookup returns CDR1 SGHRS and CDR2 YFSETQ. V was shortened by 3 bases and J by 8 bases, with 11 bases between the two germline ends. CDR3: CASSSGTEEKLFF. CDR3 bases: TGCGCCAGCAGCTCGGGGACGGAAGAAAAACTGTTTTTT.

V gene TRBV5-1 combines with J gene TRBJ2-5; D gene ambiguous. Trimming took 0 bases from V and 4 from J, leaving 13 bases between them. This CDR3 has 15 amino acids. Germline values: CDR1 SGHRS, CDR2 YFSETQ. The CDR3, as DNA: TGCGCCAGCAGCTTGGACACCCTAGTTCGAGAGACCCAGTACTTC. This encodes CASSLDTLVRETQYF.

This clonotype was picked up many times. The chain recombines TRBV14 with TRBJ2-3, with 9 bases identical to TRBD2. CDR1 SGHDN and CDR2 FVKESK come from the germline V gene. This CDR3 spans 20 amino acids. The J segment lost 3 bases and the V segment lost 0 bases, leaving 16 bases of the junction unmatched. CDR3 DNA sequence: TGTGCCAGCAGCCAAGATTGGTCGGGACTAGCACGTTTATTGACAGATACGCAGTATTTT. This sequence encodes CASSQDWSGLARLLTDTQYF.

The CDR3 DNA follows: TGCAGTGCTAGAGATCACGGCTCACCGAAATACACCGGGGAGCTGTTTTTT. Translated, it gives CSARDHGSPKYTGELFF. J is TRBJ2-2 and V is TRBV20-1; D gene uncertain. Germline CDR1 reads DFQATT; CDR2 reads SNEGSKA (reference sequence). The CDR3 spans 17 residues. The V gene lost 0 bases and the J gene lost 3 bases, with 17 bases spanning the gap.

The table lists this clonotype with many counts. The genes are TRBV29-1 and TRBJ2-1; D is uncertain. The germline CDR1 and CDR2 sequences are SQVTM and ANQGSEA. With 2 bases removed from V and 6 bases from J, the gap between germline ends came to 11 bases. This CDR3 contains 13 residues. The CDR3 DNA reads as TGCAGCGTTGAAAGTCGGCACAGCAATGAGCAGTTCTTC. It is translated as CSVESRHSNEQFF.

The chain carries TRBV5-1 and TRBJ2-7; weak D call: TRBD1 (5 bases). Germline V CDR1 and CDR2: SGHRS, YFSETQ. CDR3 size: 14 residues. V lost 5 bases to trimming and J lost 2 bases, with 14 bases between them. This chain's CDR3 is CASRAPDRTYEQYF. The DNA for the CDR3 is TGCGCCAGCAGGGCCCCCGACAGAACCTACGAGCAGTACTTC. Using reference TRBV5-1 and TRBJ2-7 for the parts outside the CDR3, the full variable domain is KAGVTQTPRYLIKTRGQQVTLSCSPISGHRSVSWYQQTPGQGLQFLFEYFSETQRNKGNFPGRFSGRQFSNSRSEMNVSTLELGDSALYLCASRAPDRTYEQYFGPGTRLTVT.

This chain uses TRBV9 with TRBJ2-1; tentatively, D is TRBD2 (5 bases). The CDR3 has 11 residues. Looked up from germline, CDR1 is SGDLS and CDR2 is YYNGEE. V lost 2 bases to trimming and J lost 9 bases, with 6 bases between them. The CDR3 DNA reads TGTGCCAGCAGCGTTACTAGTGAGCAGTTCTTC. This encodes CASSVTSEQFF.